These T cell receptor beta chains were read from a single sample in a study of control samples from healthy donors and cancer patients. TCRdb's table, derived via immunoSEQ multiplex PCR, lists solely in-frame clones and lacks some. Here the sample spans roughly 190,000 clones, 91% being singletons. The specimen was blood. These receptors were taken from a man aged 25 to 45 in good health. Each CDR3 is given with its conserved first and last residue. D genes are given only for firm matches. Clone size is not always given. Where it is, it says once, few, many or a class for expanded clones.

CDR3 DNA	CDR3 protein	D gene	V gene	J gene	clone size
TGTGCCAGTAGTATGGCCGGGACAGGCGGTGAAAAACTGTTTTTT	CASSMAGTGGEKLFF	TRBD1	TRBV19	TRBJ1-4	NA
TGCGCCAGCAGTGACAACAACTATGGCTACACCTTC	CASSDNNYGYTF	NA	TRBV10-1	TRBJ1-2	NA
TGTGCCAGCTCAACCACAGATACGCAGTATTTT	CASSTTDTQYF	NA	TRBV18	TRBJ2-3	NA
TGTGCCAGCAGCTTGTTTGGACAGGGCGGGAACACTGAAGCTTTCTTT	CASSLFGQGGNTEAFF	TRBD1	TRBV5-6	TRBJ1-1	many
TGCGCCAGCAGCCTAACCCCCCCCGCGGGGGGCCCAGATACGCAGTATTTT	CASSLTPPAGGPDTQYF	TRBD2	TRBV4-1	TRBJ2-3	NA
TGTGCCACCACCCCCCAGGGGATGAACACTGAAGCTTTCTTT	CATTPQGMNTEAFF	NA	TRBV2	TRBJ1-1	NA
TGTGCCAGCAGCTTGGGGACAGGGTGGGTCACTGAAGCTTTCTTT	CASSLGTGWVTEAFF	TRBD1	TRBV5-4	TRBJ1-1	NA
TGTGCCAGCAGTCCACAGGGGGCTGGCGAGCAGTACTTC	CASSPQGAGEQYF	TRBD1	TRBV12-3/TRBV12-4	TRBJ2-7	NA
TGTGCCAGCAGCGTAGGGTACGCGAACACCGGGGAGCTGTTTTTT	CASSVGYANTGELFF	NA	TRBV9	TRBJ2-2	NA
TGTGCCAGCAGCTTGGGAGACACGGGAAGTCAGCCCCAGCATTTT	CASSLGDTGSQPQHF	NA	TRBV5-8	TRBJ1-5	NA
TGTGCCAGTAGTACAGTGAAAACTGAAGCTTTCTTT	CASSTVKTEAFF	NA	TRBV28	TRBJ1-1	NA
TGTGCCAGCAAGGTGGGGGACTATGGCTACACCTTC	CASKVGDYGYTF	NA	TRBV27	TRBJ1-2	once
TGTGCCAGCAGTTTATCCAGCAGGGGGCACCAGCCCCAGCATTTT	CASSLSSRGHQPQHF	TRBD1	TRBV27	TRBJ1-5	NA
TGTGCCTGGAGTGTACAGGTGGCAGCATATGGCTACACCTTC	CAWSVQVAAYGYTF	NA	TRBV30	TRBJ1-2	NA
TGTGCCAGCAGCCCTTCGCGGGGGGGAGCGGAGAGGGAGTACTTC	CASSPSRGGAEREYF	TRBD2	TRBV3-1/TRBV3-2	TRBJ2-7	NA
TGTGCCAGCAGCCAAGAGGGAGAATACGAGCAGTACTTC	CASSQEGEYEQYF	NA	TRBV3-1/TRBV3-2	TRBJ2-7	NA
TGTGCCAGCAGCTTAGCGGGGGGCACGGATGAGCAGTTCTTC	CASSLAGGTDEQFF	NA	TRBV7-9	TRBJ2-1	NA
TGTGCCAGCAGTAGGGATATTAACACTGAAGCTTTCTTT	CASSRDINTEAFF	NA	TRBV12-3/TRBV12-4	TRBJ1-1	few
TGCAGCGTTGAAGGGAAATCTTACAATGAGCAGTTCTTC	CSVEGKSYNEQFF	NA	TRBV29-1	TRBJ2-1	NA
TGCGCCAGCAGCTTGCAACAGGAGAACACTGAAGCTTTCTTT	CASSLQQENTEAFF	NA	TRBV5-1	TRBJ1-1	NA
TGTGCCAGCAGCTCTCAGGCTAGCACAGATACGCAGTATTTT	CASSSQASTDTQYF	NA	TRBV4-2	TRBJ2-3	NA
TGTGCCAGCAGCTTATTACAGGTGCTTACCGACGAGCAGTACTTC	CASSLLQVLTDEQYF	NA	TRBV7-9	TRBJ2-7	once
TGTGCCAGCAGCTTGGCCCGGGGGGCTAGTGAGCAGTTCTTC	CASSLARGASEQFF	NA	TRBV5-5	TRBJ2-1	NA
TGTGCCAGCAGTTTCGACAGGTTAATATCCACCTTC	CASSFDRLISTF	NA	TRBV12-3/TRBV12-4	TRBJ1-2	NA